The 18 T cell receptor beta chains reported below all come from one sample, sequenced in a study of a mutant IDH1 vaccine in newly diagnosed glioma. The time point: baseline, week 1 (first vaccination visit). Treatment given: pre-vaccination baseline after standard-of-care therapy. TCRdb keeps only in-frame clones here, not all; method: immunoSEQ multiplex PCR. The sample lists over 75,000 clones, roughly 89% seen once, with under 0.7% in the top ten. The sample in question was PBMCs, obtained from a glioma patient treated with radiotherapy, temozolomide or both. The receptors here all came from a woman in her forties or fifties with glioma.

The CDR3 sequence: CAIDKTGSTGELFF. The CDR3, as DNA: TGTGCCATCGATAAGACAGGGAGTACCGGGGAGCTGTTTTTT. The chain couples TRBV10-3 to TRBJ2-2, with TRBD1 identical over 7 bases. The CDR3 extends over 14 amino acids. V was pared by 8 bases and J by 5 bases, with 8 bases of the junction left unmatched. Per germline, CDR1 ENHRY and CDR2 SYGVKD.

The V and J genes are TRBV7-2 and TRBJ2-3; 13 bases agree with TRBD2. The CDR3 loop spans 16 amino acids. V lost 6 bases and J lost 5; bases outside the gene matches: 8. Per germline, CDR1 SGHTA and CDR2 FQGNSA. The CDR3 is CASRLGLAGERDTQYF. In DNA form, the CDR3 reads TGTGCCAGCAGGCTAGGACTAGCGGGAGAAAGAGATACGCAGTATTTT. The variable domain in full, with the rest retrieved from reference TRBV7-2 and TRBJ2-3, is GAGVSQSPSNKVTEKGKDVELRCDPISGHTALYWYRQSLGQGLEFLIYFQGNSAPDKSGLPSDRFSAERTGGSVSTLTIQRTQQEDSAVYLCASRLGLAGERDTQYFGPGTRLTVL.

This clone has more than one count but fewer than ten. The J gene is TRBJ2-7, the V gene TRBV27, with TRBD1 matching 7 bases. The V and J ends lost 5 bases and 5 bases, in that order; junction bases with no gene match: 12. This CDR3 has 15 residues. Germline CDR1 and CDR2: MNHEY and SMNVEV (reference sequence). CDR3 DNA sequence: TGTGCCAGCAGTCCTTGGACAGGCCTGAAGAACGAGCAGTACTTC. Translated, it gives CASSPWTGLKNEQYF.

This chain connects TRBV9 to TRBJ1-1; tentative D call: TRBD1 (6 bases). Trimming left V 2 bases short and J 0 bases short, with 8 bases between. CDR3 length: 14 residues. Germline lookup yields CDR1 SGDLS and CDR2 YYNGEE. CDR3 in DNA: TGTGCCAGCAGCGTCACAGGGATGAACACTGAAGCTTTCTTT. Translated: CASSVTGMNTEAFF.

The chain employs TRBV5-1 and TRBJ2-7, with TRBD2 matching over 7 bases. V dropped 3 bases and J dropped 4; count of bases not matched to a gene: 1. Germline values: CDR1 SGHRS, CDR2 YFSETQ. This CDR3 has 12 residues. The CDR3: CASSWEGYEQYF. CDR3 nucleotides: TGCGCCAGCAGCTGGGAGGGATACGAGCAGTACTTC.

The V gene is TRBV29-1, the J gene TRBJ2-3, with TRBD2 identical over 9 bases. Germline trimming cut 3 bases from V and 0 bases from J; bases unmatched to any gene: 4. Germline V gene data show CDR1 as SQVTM and CDR2 as ANQGSEA. The CDR3 has 15 residues. CDR3 protein: CSVDLAGASTDTQYF. DNA of the CDR3: TGCAGCGTTGATTTAGCGGGAGCTAGCACAGATACGCAGTATTTT.

The rearrangement uses TRBV6-6 and TRBJ2-1; TRBD1 matches at 7 bases. Germline CDR1 is MNHNY and CDR2 is SVGAGI (reference sequence). Losses at the gene ends were 6 bases for V and 7 bases for J; bases not matched to a gene: 9. This CDR3 is built from 14 residues. CDR3 bases: TGTGCCAGCAGATCCCGGACAGGTAGGAATGAGCAGTTCTTC. Amino acid sequence: CASRSRTGRNEQFF.

This clone came up once. This sequence joins TRBV2 and TRBJ2-2; the D gene is possibly TRBD2 (5 bases). In germline, CDR1 is SNHLY, CDR2 FYNNEI. CDR3 length: 14 residues. The ends were cut back, 5 bases at V and 6 bases at J, with 13 bases in the middle. The CDR3 loop is CASSLKLGAGELFF. CDR3 DNA: TGTGCCAGCAGTCTCAAGTTGGGAGCCGGGGAGCTGTTTTTT.

This clone has just a few counts. The chain is built from TRBV4-1 and TRBJ1-2; TRBD1 matches 7 bases. Germline V gene data show CDR1 as MGHRA and CDR2 as YSYEKL. The V gene end was trimmed by 2 bases and the J gene end by 6 bases; junction bases not matched to a gene: 3. The CDR3 extends over 13 amino acids. The CDR3 nucleotides are TGCGCCAGCAGCCAAACAGGGGACGATGGCTACACCTTC. Translating it yields CASSQTGDDGYTF.

This chain connects TRBV5-1 to TRBJ1-2, with 11 bases aligning to TRBD1. The CDR3 consists of 14 residues. The germline V gene encodes CDR1 SGHRS and CDR2 YFSETQ. J was trimmed by 7 bases and V by 4 bases; bases with no gene match: 6. The CDR3 reads CASSPGQGAGGYTF. The CDR3 DNA reads as TGCGCCAGCAGCCCCGGACAGGGGGCGGGTGGCTACACCTTC.

This clone was observed a single time. The chain couples TRBV11-2 to TRBJ2-2, with D possibly TRBD1 on 6 matching bases. The V end was cut by 5 bases, the J end by 7 bases, with 17 bases between. Per germline, CDR1 SGHAT and CDR2 FQNNGV. The CDR3 is 15 amino acids. The CDR3 DNA follows: TGTGCCAGCAGCCTCGGGACAACCTGGGGCGGGGAGCTGTTTTTT. Amino acids: CASSLGTTWGGELFF.

The chain employs TRBV28 and TRBJ2-7; D is uncertain. The CDR3 extends over 13 amino acids. Germline V gene sequence: CDR1 MDHEN, CDR2 SYDVKM. Trimming pared 3 bases from V and 1 base from J, leaving 7 bases between. The CDR3 is CASSFQQSYEQYF. The CDR3 DNA sequence: TGTGCCAGCAGTTTCCAGCAGTCCTACGAGCAGTACTTC.

The J gene is TRBJ1-5, the V gene TRBV7-2, with no clear D. Germline V gives CDR1 SGHTA, CDR2 FQGNSA. The CDR3 sequence is 13 residues long. V lost 5 bases and J 15 bases, leaving 20 bases between the germline ends. The CDR3 spells CASSPRWGQLGHF. The CDR3 DNA is TGTGCCAGCAGCCCAAGATGGGGTCAACTAGGGCATTTT. The variable domain in full, completed from reference TRBV7-2 and TRBJ1-5, reads GAGVSQSPSNKVTEKGKDVELRCDPISGHTALYWYRQSLGQGLEFLIYFQGNSAPDKSGLPSDRFSAERTGGSVSTLTIQRTQQEDSAVYLCASSPRWGQLGHFGDGTRLSIL.

The chain carries TRBV18 and TRBJ2-2; 9 nucleotides match TRBD1. This CDR3 is built from 15 residues. CDR1 and CDR2 from the germline V gene are KGHSH and LQKENI. V was pared by 3 bases and J by 10 bases, with 9 bases of the junction left unmatched. The CDR3 region is CASSPDRGIVAELFF. The CDR3 DNA follows: TGTGCCAGCTCACCGGACAGGGGTATAGTGGCGGAGCTGTTTTTT.

The V gene is TRBV10-3, the J gene TRBJ2-2; 9 bases are shared with TRBD2. Germline lookup yields CDR1 ENHRY and CDR2 SYGVKD. The CDR3 runs 13 residues. The junction had 5 bases not matched to a gene; V was cut back by 10 bases and J by 5 bases. CDR3 DNA sequence: TGTGCCACCCGGACTAGCGATACCGGGGAGCTGTTTTTT. Translation gives CATRTSDTGELFF.

In its sample, this clone ranks as medium-sized. The rearrangement uses TRBV4-1 and TRBJ1-1; D remains ambiguous. This CDR3 comprises 15 residues. V was pared by 4 bases and J by 0 bases, with 12 bases between. The V gene's germline CDR1 is MGHRA and CDR2 YSYEKL. As DNA, the CDR3 is TGCGCCAGCAGCCCGCTCAAGGGAATGAACACTGAAGCTTTCTTT. Its protein product is CASSPLKGMNTEAFF.

CDR3 protein: CASEMNTGELFF. DNA of the CDR3: TGTGCCAGCGAGATGAACACCGGGGAGCTGTTTTTT. The gene calls are TRBV11-2 and TRBJ2-2; no clear D. Germline CDR1 reads SGHAT; CDR2 reads FQNNGV. The CDR3 has 12 residues. V was clipped by 8 bases and J by 1 base, with 5 bases between them.

CDR3 residues: CASSLRGVHEQYF. Written as DNA, the CDR3 is TGTGCCAGCAGCTTGAGGGGGGTCCACGAGCAGTACTTC. V is TRBV5-6 and J is TRBJ2-7; the D gene could be TRBD1 or TRBD2 (6 bases each). V lost 1 base and J 5 bases, leaving 10 bases between the germline ends. The CDR3 length is 13 residues. Germline CDR1 reads SGHDT; CDR2 reads YYEEEE.